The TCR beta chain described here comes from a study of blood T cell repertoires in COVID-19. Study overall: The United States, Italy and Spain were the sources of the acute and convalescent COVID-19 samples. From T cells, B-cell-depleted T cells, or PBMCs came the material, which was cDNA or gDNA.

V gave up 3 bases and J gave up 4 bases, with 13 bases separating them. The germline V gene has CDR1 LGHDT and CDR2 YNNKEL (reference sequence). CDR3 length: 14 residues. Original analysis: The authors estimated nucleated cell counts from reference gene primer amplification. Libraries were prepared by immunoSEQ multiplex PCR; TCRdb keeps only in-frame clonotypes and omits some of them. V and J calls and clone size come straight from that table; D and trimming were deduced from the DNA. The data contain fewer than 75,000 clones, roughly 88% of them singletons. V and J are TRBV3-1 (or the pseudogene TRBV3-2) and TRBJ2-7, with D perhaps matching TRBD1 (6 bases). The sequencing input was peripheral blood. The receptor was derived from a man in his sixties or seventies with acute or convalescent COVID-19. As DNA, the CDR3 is TGTGCCAGCAGCCACCCAGGACAGTCTTACGAGCAGTACTTC. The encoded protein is CASSHPGQSYEQYF.